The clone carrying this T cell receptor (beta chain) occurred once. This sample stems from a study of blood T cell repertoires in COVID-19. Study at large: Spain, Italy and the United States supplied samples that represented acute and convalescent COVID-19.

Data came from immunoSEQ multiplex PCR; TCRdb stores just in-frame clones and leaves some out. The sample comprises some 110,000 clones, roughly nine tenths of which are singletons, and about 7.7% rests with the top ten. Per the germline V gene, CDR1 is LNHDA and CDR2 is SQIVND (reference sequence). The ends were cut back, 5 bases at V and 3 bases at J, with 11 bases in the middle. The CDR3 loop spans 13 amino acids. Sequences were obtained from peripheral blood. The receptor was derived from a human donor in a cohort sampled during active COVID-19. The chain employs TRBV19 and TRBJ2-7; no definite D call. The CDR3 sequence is CASSFTSSYEQYF. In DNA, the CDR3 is TGTGCCAGTAGTTTCACATCCAGCTACGAGCAGTACTTC.